This record concerns one TCR beta chain sequence. This clonotype was recorded at least ten times. Its antigen remains undetermined. There are no base qualities to consult, and no much larger clone falls within one base. The entry originates in a study of T-cell reconstitution after alpha-beta-depleted transplantation in children listed by TCRdb under 2016. At the level of the whole study: Using TCR repertoire profiling, the study followed T-cell immune reconstitution in a quantitative way in children after TCRalphabeta/CD19-depleted allogeneic hematopoietic cell transplantation.

The library was built by means of PCR. The sequencer was an Illumina HiSeq 2500. Molecular barcoding was employed in the preparation of TCR libraries, with unique molecular identifiers being used to normalize TCRbeta repertoire quantification. TCRdb passed the public sequencing reads through fastp at Q25 and MiXCR, retaining productive beta sequences. Rows with a matching CDR3 protein are joined into one entry that keeps the most common DNA and genes. The sample contains about 460,000 distinct CDR3 sequences, 10% to 12% of them found a single time. Jointly, the top ten make up less than 15% of the sample. General findings and caveats noted by the study authors: Hyperexpanded clone frequencies declined over subsequent months; after one year, T-cell counts and TCRbeta diversity were mostly attributed to newly produced T cells. About two months after transplant, the apparently early recovery of alphabetaT-cell counts reportedly depended on just several hundred clones that had expanded rapidly and came from non-depleted graft cells. In some patients, the high TCRbeta diversity seen at day 60 was put down to recipient T cells and intrathymic progenitors that had survived conditioning.

The treatment or condition label of this sample denotes: allogeneic hematopoietic cell transplantation with graft depleted of TCRalphabeta T cells and CD19 B cells. Transplant recipients were children who received TCRalphabeta/CD19-depleted allogeneic hematopoietic cell grafts. The clonotype originates from a female patient between 2 and 15 years old who had a stem cell transplant for aplastic anemia, so the T cells may come from the graft donor. This specimen was PBMCs, mostly from graft donor cells, taken 180 days after TCRalphabeta/CD19-depleted stem cell transplant.

CDR3 protein: CASGPTFQGNIQYF. The base sequence is TGTGCCAGCGGTCCAACTTTTCAGGGTAACATTCAGTACTTC. The chain uses TRBV27 and TRBJ2-4; a weak D assignment points to TRBD1 (5 bases agree). The CDR3 contains 14 residues, cysteine and phenylalanine counted. Solely the CDR3 DNA is kept, with 42 bases framed from the first base. Deletion took 8 bases off V and 7 bases off J, with a span of 18 bases between the germline ends. CDR1 MNHEY and CDR2 SMNVEV are derived from the germline V gene (reference sequence).